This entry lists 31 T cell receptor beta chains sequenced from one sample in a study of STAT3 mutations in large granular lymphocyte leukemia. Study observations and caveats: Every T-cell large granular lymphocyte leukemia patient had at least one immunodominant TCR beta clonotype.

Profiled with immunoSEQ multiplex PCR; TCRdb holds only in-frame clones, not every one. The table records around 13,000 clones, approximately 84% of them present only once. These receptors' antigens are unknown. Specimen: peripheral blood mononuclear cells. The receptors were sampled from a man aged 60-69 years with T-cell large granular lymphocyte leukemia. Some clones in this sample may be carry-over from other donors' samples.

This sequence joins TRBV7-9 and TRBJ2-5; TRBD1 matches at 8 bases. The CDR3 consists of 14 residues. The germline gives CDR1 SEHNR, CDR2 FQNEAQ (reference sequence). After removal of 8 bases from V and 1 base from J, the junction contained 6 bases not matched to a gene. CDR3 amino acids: CASRQGSVQETQYF. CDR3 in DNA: TGTGCCAGCCGACAGGGGTCCGTCCAAGAGACCCAGTACTTC.

The CDR3 DNA reads as TGCGCCAGCAGCTTGGGACAGGGGGCTGGAAAACTGTTTTTT. This translates into CASSLGQGAGKLFF. The chain has TRBV5-1 and TRBJ1-4; 10 bases line up with TRBD1. Per germline, CDR1 SGHRS and CDR2 YFSETQ. This CDR3 spans 14 amino acids. The J segment lost 10 bases and the V segment lost 0 bases, leaving 3 bases of the junction unmatched.

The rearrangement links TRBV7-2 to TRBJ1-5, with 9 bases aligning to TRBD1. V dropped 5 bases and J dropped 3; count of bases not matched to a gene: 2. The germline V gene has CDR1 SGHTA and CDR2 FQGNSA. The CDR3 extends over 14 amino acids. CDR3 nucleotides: TGTGCCAGCAGCCGGGACAGGGTCAATCAGCCCCAGCATTTT. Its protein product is CASSRDRVNQPQHF.

The CDR3 DNA sequence: TGTGCCAGCACCCCCGACGGTGAGCAGCCCCAGCATTTT. It encodes CASTPDGEQPQHF. The chain uses TRBV6-1 and TRBJ1-5, with D unresolved. The CDR3 loop spans 13 amino acids. Germline V lookup: CDR1 MNHNS, CDR2 SASEGT. The ends were cut back, 7 bases at V and 7 bases at J, with 14 bases in the middle.

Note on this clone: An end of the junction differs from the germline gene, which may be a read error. CDR3 sequence (DNA): TGCGCCAGCAGGTTGGAGGAGGGGGCTACTGAAGCTTTCTTT. Residues: CASRLEEGATEAFF. The rearrangement joins TRBV5-1 to TRBJ1-1; 7 nucleotides agree with TRBD1. The CDR3 length is 14 residues. The V gene's germline CDR1 is SGHRS and CDR2 YFSETQ.

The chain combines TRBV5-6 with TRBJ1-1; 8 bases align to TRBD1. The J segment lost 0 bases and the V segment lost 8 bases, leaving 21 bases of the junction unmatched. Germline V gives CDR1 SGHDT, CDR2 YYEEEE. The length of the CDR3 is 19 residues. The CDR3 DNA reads TGTGCCAGGACCCTCCCGACGGACAGGGACGTCTCAATGAACACTGAAGCTTTCTTT. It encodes CARTLPTDRDVSMNTEAFF. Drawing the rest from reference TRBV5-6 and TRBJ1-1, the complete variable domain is DAGVTQSPTHLIKTRGQQVTLRCSPKSGHDTVSWYQQALGQGPQFIFQYYEEEERQRGNFPDRFSGHQFPNYSSELNVNALLLGDSALYLCARTLPTDRDVSMNTEAFFGQGTRLTVV.

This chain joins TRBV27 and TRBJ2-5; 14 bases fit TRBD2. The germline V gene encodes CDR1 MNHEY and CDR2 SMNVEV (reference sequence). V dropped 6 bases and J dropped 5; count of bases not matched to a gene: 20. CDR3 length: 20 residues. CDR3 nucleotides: TGTGCCAGCAGGCCGGTGCGGAGGGGACTAGCGGGAGAAGGTTTGGAGACCCAGTACTTC. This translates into CASRPVRRGLAGEGLETQYF.

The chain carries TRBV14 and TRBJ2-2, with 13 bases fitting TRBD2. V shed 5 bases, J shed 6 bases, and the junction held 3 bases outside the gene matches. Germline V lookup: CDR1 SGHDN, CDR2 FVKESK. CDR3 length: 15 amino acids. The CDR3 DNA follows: TGTGCCAGCAGCTGGACTAGCGGGAGATCCGGGGAGCTGTTTTTT. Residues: CASSWTSGRSGELFF.

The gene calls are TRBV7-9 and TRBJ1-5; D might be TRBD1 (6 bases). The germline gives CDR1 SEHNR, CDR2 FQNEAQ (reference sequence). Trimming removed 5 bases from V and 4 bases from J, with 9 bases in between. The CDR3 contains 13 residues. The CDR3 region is CASSPDRNQPQHF. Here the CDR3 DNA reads TGTGCCAGCAGCCCTGACAGGAATCAGCCCCAGCATTTT.

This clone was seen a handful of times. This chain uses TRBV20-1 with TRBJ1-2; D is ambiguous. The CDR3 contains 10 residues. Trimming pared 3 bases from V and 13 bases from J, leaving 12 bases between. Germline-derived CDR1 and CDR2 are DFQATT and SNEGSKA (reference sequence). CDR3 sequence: CSASPTPGTF. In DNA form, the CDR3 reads TGCAGTGCTAGTCCTACCCCAGGCACCTTC.

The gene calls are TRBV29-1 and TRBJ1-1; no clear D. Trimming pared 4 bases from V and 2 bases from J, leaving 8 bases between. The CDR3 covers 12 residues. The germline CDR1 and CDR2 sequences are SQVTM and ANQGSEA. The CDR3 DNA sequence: TGCAGCGTTGGGCAGAAAAACACTGAAGCTTTCTTT. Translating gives CSVGQKNTEAFF.

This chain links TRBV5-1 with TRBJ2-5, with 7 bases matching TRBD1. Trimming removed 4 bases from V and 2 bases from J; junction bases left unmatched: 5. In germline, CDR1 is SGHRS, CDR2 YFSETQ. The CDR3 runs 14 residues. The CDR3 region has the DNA TGCGCCAGCAGCACTGGACAGGTACAAGAGACCCAGTACTTC. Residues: CASSTGQVQETQYF. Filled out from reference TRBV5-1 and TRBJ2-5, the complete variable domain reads KAGVTQTPRYLIKTRGQQVTLSCSPISGHRSVSWYQQTPGQGLQFLFEYFSETQRNKGNFPGRFSGRQFSNSRSEMNVSTLELGDSALYLCASSTGQVQETQYFGPGTRLLVL.

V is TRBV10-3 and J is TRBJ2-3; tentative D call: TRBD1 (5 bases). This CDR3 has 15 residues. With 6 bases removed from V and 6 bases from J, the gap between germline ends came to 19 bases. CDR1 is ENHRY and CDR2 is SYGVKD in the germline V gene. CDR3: CAISTGRVERDTQYF. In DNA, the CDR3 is TGTGCCATCAGCACAGGCCGGGTCGAGAGGGATACGCAGTATTTT.

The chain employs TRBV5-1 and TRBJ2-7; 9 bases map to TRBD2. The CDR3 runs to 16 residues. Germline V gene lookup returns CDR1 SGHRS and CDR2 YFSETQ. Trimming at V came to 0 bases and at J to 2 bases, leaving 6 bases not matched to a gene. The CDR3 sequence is CASSLGGTSWTYEQYF. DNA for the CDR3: TGCGCCAGCAGCTTGGGTGGGACTAGCTGGACCTACGAGCAGTACTTC.

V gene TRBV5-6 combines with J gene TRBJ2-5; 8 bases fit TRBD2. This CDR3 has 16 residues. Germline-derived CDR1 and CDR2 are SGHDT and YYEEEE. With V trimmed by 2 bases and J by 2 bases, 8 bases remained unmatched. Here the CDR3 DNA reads TGTGCCAGCAGCTTTCCACTAGCGGCCGATCAAGAGACCCAGTACTTC. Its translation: CASSFPLAADQETQYF. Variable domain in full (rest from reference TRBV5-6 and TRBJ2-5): DAGVTQSPTHLIKTRGQQVTLRCSPKSGHDTVSWYQQALGQGPQFIFQYYEEEERQRGNFPDRFSGHQFPNYSSELNVNALLLGDSALYLCASSFPLAADQETQYFGPGTRLLVL.

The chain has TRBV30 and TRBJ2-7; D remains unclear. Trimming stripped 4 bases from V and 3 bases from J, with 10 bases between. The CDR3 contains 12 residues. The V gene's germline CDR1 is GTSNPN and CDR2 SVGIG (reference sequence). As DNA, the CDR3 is TGTGCCTGGACCGTTGGGGTCTACGAGCAGTACTTC. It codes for CAWTVGVYEQYF.

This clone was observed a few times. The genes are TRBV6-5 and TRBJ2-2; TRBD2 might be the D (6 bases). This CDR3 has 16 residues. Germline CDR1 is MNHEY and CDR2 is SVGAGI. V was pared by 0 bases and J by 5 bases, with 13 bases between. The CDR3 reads CASSYSTLGGTGELFF. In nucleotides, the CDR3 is TGTGCCAGCAGTTACTCGACTCTAGGAGGGACCGGGGAGCTGTTTTTT.

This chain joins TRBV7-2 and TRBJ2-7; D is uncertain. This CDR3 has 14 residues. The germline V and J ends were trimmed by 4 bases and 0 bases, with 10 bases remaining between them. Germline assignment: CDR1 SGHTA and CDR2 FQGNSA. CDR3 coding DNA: TGTGCCAGCAGCTCAGTGGGATCCTCCTACGAGCAGTACTTC. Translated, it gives CASSSVGSSYEQYF.

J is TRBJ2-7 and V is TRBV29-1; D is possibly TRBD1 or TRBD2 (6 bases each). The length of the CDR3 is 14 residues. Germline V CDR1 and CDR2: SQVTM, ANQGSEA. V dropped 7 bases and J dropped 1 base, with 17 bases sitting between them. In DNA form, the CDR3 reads TGCAGCGGGGGGGCAGGTTTCGGGTCCTACGAGCAGTACTTC. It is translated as CSGGAGFGSYEQYF.

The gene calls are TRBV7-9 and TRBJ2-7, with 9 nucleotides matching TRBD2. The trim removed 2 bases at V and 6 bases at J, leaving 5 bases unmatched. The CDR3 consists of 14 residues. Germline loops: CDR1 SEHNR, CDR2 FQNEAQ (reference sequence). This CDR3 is CASSLRREGLEQYF. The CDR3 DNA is TGTGCCAGCAGCTTACGGCGGGAGGGCCTCGAGCAGTACTTC.

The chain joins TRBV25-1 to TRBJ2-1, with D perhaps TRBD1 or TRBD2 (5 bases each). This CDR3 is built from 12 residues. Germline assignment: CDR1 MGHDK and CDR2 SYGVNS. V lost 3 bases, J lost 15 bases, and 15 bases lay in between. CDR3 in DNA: TGTGCCAGCAGTGATCCGCCGGGGCCAGTGTTCTTC. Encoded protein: CASSDPPGPVFF.

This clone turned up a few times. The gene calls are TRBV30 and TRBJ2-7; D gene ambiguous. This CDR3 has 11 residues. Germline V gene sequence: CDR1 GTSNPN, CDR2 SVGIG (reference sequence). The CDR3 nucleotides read TGTGCTGCCATCTCCTCGGCCGAGCAGTACTTC. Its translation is CAAISSAEQYF.

The CDR3, as DNA: TGTGCCAGCAGCCTTCTCACTAGCGGTGAAATGTATTTT. Protein: CASSLLTSGEMYF. The chain carries TRBV7-3 and TRBJ2-3; 8 positions agree with TRBD2. The V gene's germline CDR1 is SGHTA and CDR2 FQGTGA. J gave up 14 bases and V 5 bases, and 12 bases lay outside the gene matches. The CDR3 extends over 13 amino acids.

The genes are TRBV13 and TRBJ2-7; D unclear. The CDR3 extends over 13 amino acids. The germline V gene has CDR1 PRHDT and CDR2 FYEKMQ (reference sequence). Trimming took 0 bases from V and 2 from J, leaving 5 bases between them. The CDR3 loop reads CASSLGSAYEQYF. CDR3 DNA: TGTGCCAGCAGCTTAGGCTCCGCCTACGAGCAGTACTTC. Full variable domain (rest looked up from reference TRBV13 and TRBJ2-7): AAGVIQSPRHLIKEKRETATLKCYPIPRHDTVYWYQQGPGQDPQFLISFYEKMQSDKGSIPDRFSAQQFSDYHSELNMSSLELGDSALYFCASSLGSAYEQYFGPGTRLTVT.

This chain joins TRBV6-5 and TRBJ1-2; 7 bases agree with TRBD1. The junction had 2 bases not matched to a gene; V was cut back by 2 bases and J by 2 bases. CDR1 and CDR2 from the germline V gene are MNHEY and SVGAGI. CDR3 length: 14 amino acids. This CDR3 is CASSYGQANYGYTF. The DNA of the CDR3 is TGTGCCAGCAGTTACGGACAGGCCAACTATGGCTACACCTTC.

CDR3 sequence: CASSVDLGRNYEQYF. The CDR3 DNA is TGTGCCAGCAGCGTAGATCTGGGTCGGAACTACGAGCAGTACTTC. V and J are TRBV9 and TRBJ2-7; no clear D gene. The CDR3 extends over 15 amino acids. Germline CDR1 SGDLS, CDR2 YYNGEE. V lost 0 bases and J 3 bases, leaving 13 bases between the germline ends.

The CDR3 nucleotides read TGTGCCGGGCGGGAGGCCCCAGAGACCCAGTACTTC. Translating gives CAGREAPETQYF. V and J are TRBV30 and TRBJ2-5, with 8 bases lining up with TRBD2. Germline values: CDR1 GTSNPN, CDR2 SVGIG (reference sequence). This CDR3 has 12 amino acids. The V gene end was trimmed by 8 bases and the J gene end by 4 bases; junction bases not matched to a gene: 6.

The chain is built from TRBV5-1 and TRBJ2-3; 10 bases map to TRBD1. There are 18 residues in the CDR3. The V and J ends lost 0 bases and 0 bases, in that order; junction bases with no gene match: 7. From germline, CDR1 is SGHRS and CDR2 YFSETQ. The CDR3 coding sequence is TGCGCCAGCAGCTTGGGGGACAGGGGTCCCCTTAGCACAGATACGCAGTATTTT. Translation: CASSLGDRGPLSTDTQYF.

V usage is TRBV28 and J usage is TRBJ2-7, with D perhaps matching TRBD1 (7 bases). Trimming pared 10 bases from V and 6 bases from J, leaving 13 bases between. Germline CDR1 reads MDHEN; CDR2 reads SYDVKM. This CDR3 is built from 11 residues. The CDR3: CATRGAPEQYF. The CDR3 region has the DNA TGTGCCACCAGGGGGGCCCCCGAGCAGTACTTC.

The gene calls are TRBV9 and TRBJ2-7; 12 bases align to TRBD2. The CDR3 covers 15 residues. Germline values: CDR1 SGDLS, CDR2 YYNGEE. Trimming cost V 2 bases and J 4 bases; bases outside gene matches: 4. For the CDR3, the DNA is TGTGCCAGCAGCGTGGGGACTAGCGGGCTATACGAGCAGTACTTC. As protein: CASSVGTSGLYEQYF.

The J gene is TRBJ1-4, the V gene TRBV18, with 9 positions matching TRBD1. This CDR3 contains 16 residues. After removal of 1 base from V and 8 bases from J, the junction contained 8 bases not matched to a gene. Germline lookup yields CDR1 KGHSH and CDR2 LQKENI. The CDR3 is CASSPLQGAIGEKLFF. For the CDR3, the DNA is TGTGCCAGCTCACCACTACAGGGGGCGATTGGAGAAAAACTGTTTTTT.